Each of the 28 T cell receptor beta chains below was sequenced from the same sample in a study of shared clonotypes between healthy human individuals. Naive CD8 cells lacked CD45RO, underwent positive selection for CCR7 and left out terminally differentiated effector memory CD45RA+ cells. Libraries were prepared by immunoSEQ multiplex PCR; TCRdb keeps only in-frame clonotypes and omits some of them. The sample has roughly 2.1 million clones, 90% to 95% seen once. Specimen: naive CD8+ T cells from PBMCs. The receptor set was obtained from a man between 18 and 35 years old in good health. Some clones in this sample may be carry-over from other donors' samples.

The chain links TRBV15 to TRBJ1-1, with 7 bases aligning to TRBD1. This CDR3 has 13 amino acids. Per germline, CDR1 LNHNV and CDR2 YYDKDF (reference sequence). The V gene end was trimmed by 5 bases and the J gene end by 10 bases; junction bases not matched to a gene: 10. CDR3 protein: CATSRTGEGGAFF. DNA for the CDR3: TGTGCCACCAGCCGAACAGGGGAAGGGGGAGCTTTCTTT.

The chain carries TRBV19 and TRBJ1-1; the match to TRBD1 covers 9 bases. Trimming at V came to 8 bases and at J to 1 base, leaving 11 bases not matched to a gene. This CDR3 is 16 amino acids long. Per the germline V gene, CDR1 is LNHDA and CDR2 is SQIVND (reference sequence). The CDR3 loop reads CASFTRGQGTNTEAFF. DNA for the CDR3: TGTGCCAGTTTTACCCGTGGACAGGGGACGAACACTGAAGCTTTCTTT.

The chain recombines TRBV13 with TRBJ2-4, with TRBD2 as a possible D gene (6 bases). Deletions cut 4 bases from V and 8 bases from J, with 12 bases between. CDR3 length: 13 amino acids. Germline V gene lookup returns CDR1 PRHDT and CDR2 FYEKMQ (reference sequence). CDR3 region: CASSYAGGDIQYF. The CDR3 DNA is TGTGCCAGCAGCTACGCCGGAGGGGACATTCAGTACTTC.

This clone was counted once. This rearrangement joins TRBV27 to TRBJ1-1; D unresolved. Between the trimmed V and J ends, which lost 8 bases and 10 bases, there was a span of 17 bases. The germline V gene has CDR1 MNHEY and CDR2 SMNVEV (reference sequence). The CDR3 extends over 12 amino acids. The CDR3 region is CASGATRSLAFF. CDR3 DNA sequence: TGTGCCAGCGGAGCCACGCGGAGTCTAGCTTTCTTT.

This clone was seen a single time. V usage is TRBV30 and J usage is TRBJ2-1, with D unresolved. V shed 2 bases and J shed 6 bases, with 5 bases lying between them. This CDR3 is built from 11 residues. The germline gives CDR1 GTSNPN, CDR2 SVGIG (reference sequence). The CDR3 loop is CAWSLSNEQFF. Written as DNA, the CDR3 is TGTGCCTGGAGTCTCTCCAATGAGCAGTTCTTC.

The chain joins TRBV2 to TRBJ2-7; D call uncertain. V dropped 1 base and J dropped 5 bases, with 12 bases sitting between them. CDR1 SNHLY and CDR2 FYNNEI come from the germline V gene. This CDR3 region has 14 residues. The CDR3, as DNA: TGTGCCAGCAGTGAAGTCCTCCTCCGGGACGAGCAGTACTTC. Translating it yields CASSEVLLRDEQYF.

The chain recombines TRBV15 with TRBJ2-6; D remains ambiguous. CDR3 size: 14 residues. Germline-derived CDR1 and CDR2 are LNHNV and YYDKDF (reference sequence). V gave up 8 bases and J gave up 1 base, with 9 bases separating them. CDR3 region: CATDGDSGANVLTF. The CDR3 DNA reads as TGTGCCACCGATGGAGATTCTGGGGCCAACGTCCTGACTTTC.

V usage is TRBV28 and J usage is TRBJ2-2; 8 nucleotides agree with TRBD1. CDR1 and CDR2 (germline): MDHEN, SYDVKM. CDR3 length: 15 residues. V lost 5 bases and J lost 7; bases outside the gene matches: 9. The CDR3: CASSARTGSYGELFF. The DNA for the CDR3 is TGTGCCAGCAGTGCCAGGACAGGGTCGTACGGGGAGCTGTTTTTT.

The chain is built from TRBV5-8 and TRBJ2-2, with 7 bases that match TRBD2. CDR1 and CDR2 (germline): SGHTS, YDEGEE. V dropped 4 bases and J dropped 6; count of bases not matched to a gene: 21. The CDR3 contains 19 residues. CDR3 sequence reads: CASSQPPGREKGGAGELFF. DNA of the CDR3: TGTGCCAGCAGCCAACCCCCGGGGCGGGAGAAGGGAGGCGCCGGGGAGCTGTTTTTT.

The chain combines TRBV29-1 with TRBJ2-3, with a weak D call TRBD1 (5 bases). This CDR3 is built from 13 residues. Looked up from germline, CDR1 is SQVTM and CDR2 is ANQGSEA. V was pared by 2 bases and J by 5 bases, with 11 bases between. The CDR3 spells CSVEPGFEDTQYF. The CDR3 nucleotides are TGCAGCGTTGAACCAGGGTTCGAAGATACGCAGTATTTT.

This clone was picked up one time. The chain couples TRBV9 to TRBJ2-7; TRBD1 aligns across 9 bases. The germline V gene has CDR1 SGDLS and CDR2 YYNGEE. J lost 5 bases, V lost 2 bases, and 8 bases had no gene match. CDR3 length: 15 residues. The CDR3 region is CASSVSGTGWNEQYF. In DNA form, the CDR3 reads TGTGCCAGCAGCGTCTCTGGGACAGGGTGGAACGAGCAGTACTTC.

This clone occurred once. The chain couples TRBV4-3 to TRBJ2-1; tentatively, D is TRBD2 (5 bases). Germline V gives CDR1 LGHNA, CDR2 YSLEER. The CDR3 contains 16 residues. Trimming took off 0 bases at V and 5 bases at J, with 14 bases between the two ends. For the CDR3, the DNA is TGCGCCAGCAGCCAAGATTGGGGAGCACAAAACAATGAGCAGTTCTTC. Amino acids: CASSQDWGAQNNEQFF.

This clone is a singleton in its sample. A read error may produce the germline difference seen at one junction end. The chain is built from TRBV28 and TRBJ1-2; D possibly corresponds to TRBD1 (5 bases). This CDR3 has 16 amino acids. Per the germline V gene, CDR1 is MDHEN and CDR2 is SYDVKM. The CDR3 loop reads CASSLDPIGAGRSSAF. The CDR3 nucleotides are TGTGCCAGCAGTTTAGATCCGATCGGGGCAGGGCGGTCGTCCGCCTTC.

The rearrangement links TRBV4-3 to TRBJ2-2; the D gene is possibly TRBD1 (6 bases). There are 14 residues in the CDR3. CDR1 and CDR2 from the germline V gene are LGHNA and YSLEER. The V and J ends lost 4 bases and 1 base respectively, with 7 bases between them. The CDR3 DNA follows: TGCGCCAGCAGCCGGGGACAGAACACCGGGGAGCTGTTTTTT. Protein product: CASSRGQNTGELFF.

This chain links TRBV28 with TRBJ2-1; the match to TRBD2 covers 7 bases. This CDR3 has 16 residues. V shed 6 bases, J shed 0 bases, and the junction held 8 bases outside the gene matches. The germline V gene has CDR1 MDHEN and CDR2 SYDVKM. The CDR3 here is CASSPDSGPSYNEQFF. CDR3 DNA: TGTGCCAGCAGCCCCGATAGCGGGCCCTCCTACAATGAGCAGTTCTTC.

The chain is built from TRBV7-8 and TRBJ1-1; 11 nucleotides agree with TRBD1. Germline V CDR1 and CDR2: SGHVS, FQNEAQ. Germline trimming cut 6 bases from V and 7 bases from J; bases unmatched to any gene: 7. The CDR3 is 14 amino acids. The CDR3 is CASRPGTGGNEAFF. CDR3 nucleotide sequence: TGTGCCAGCAGACCCGGGACAGGGGGTAATGAAGCTTTCTTT.

CDR3 sequence: CASSGQPDQETQYF. In nucleotides, the CDR3 is TGTGCCAGTTCCGGACAGCCAGACCAAGAGACCCAGTACTTC. V usage is TRBV19 and J usage is TRBJ2-5, with TRBD1 as a possible D gene (6 bases). The CDR3 runs to 14 residues. V was trimmed by 8 bases and J by 0 bases, leaving 13 bases between them. Germline CDR1 LNHDA, CDR2 SQIVND (reference sequence).

Concerning this clone: Other DNA sequences in the sample encode the same CDR3. CDR3 region: CASSERYNEQFF. The CDR3 bases are TGTGCCAGCAGTGAGCGGTACAATGAGCAGTTCTTC. This chain connects TRBV28 to TRBJ2-1, with a possible D match to TRBD2 (5 bases). Germline V gene sequence: CDR1 MDHEN, CDR2 SYDVKM. V was shortened by 5 bases and J by 4 bases, with 6 bases between the two germline ends. This CDR3 spans 12 amino acids. The complete variable domain, with remaining parts taken from reference TRBV28 and TRBJ2-1, reads DVKVTQSSRYLVKRTGEKVFLECVQDMDHENMFWYRQDPGLGLRLIYFSYDVKMKEKGDIPEGYSVSREKKERFSLILESASTNQTSMYLCASSERYNEQFFGPGTRLTVL.

In DNA form, the CDR3 reads TGTGCCAGCAGTTTATCTGCCGGGACAGGACTTGCCTACGAGCAGTACTTC. Translating gives CASSLSAGTGLAYEQYF. The rearrangement joins TRBV27 to TRBJ2-7, with 8 bases matching TRBD1. J gave up 2 bases and V 0 bases, and 9 bases lay outside the gene matches. Germline CDR1 and CDR2: MNHEY and SMNVEV (reference sequence). There are 17 residues in the CDR3.

The chain carries TRBV19 and TRBJ2-7, with 7 bases matching TRBD1. The CDR3 has 14 amino acids. The germline V gene has CDR1 LNHDA and CDR2 SQIVND (reference sequence). The V gene end was trimmed by 5 bases and the J gene end by 2 bases; junction bases not matched to a gene: 6. CDR3 sequence (DNA): TGTGCCAGTAGTGTCGGGACAGAGACCTACGAGCAGTACTTC. Translation gives CASSVGTETYEQYF.

This clone was observed once. This chain joins TRBV5-1 and TRBJ2-7; D is perhaps TRBD1 (8 bases). The CDR3 runs to 16 residues. Germline CDR1 is SGHRS and CDR2 is YFSETQ. The ends were cut back, 5 bases at V and 7 bases at J, with 25 bases in the middle. Here the CDR3 DNA reads TGCGCCAGCAGTTGGAGTTACAGGGGGGGAAATGTGGAGCAGTACTTC. Translated, it gives CASSWSYRGGNVEQYF. Full variable domain (outside the CDR3, taken from reference TRBV5-1 and TRBJ2-7): KAGVTQTPRYLIKTRGQQVTLSCSPISGHRSVSWYQQTPGQGLQFLFEYFSETQRNKGNFPGRFSGRQFSNSRSEMNVSTLELGDSALYLCASSWSYRGGNVEQYFGPGTRLTVT.

In this sample, this clone turned up once. The gene calls are TRBV19 and TRBJ1-1; D unresolved. V was cut by 5 bases and J by 1 base, with 17 bases left in between. The CDR3 runs to 16 residues. Germline CDR1 and CDR2: LNHDA and SQIVND (reference sequence). The CDR3 DNA reads as TGTGCCAGTAGTGGGGTATTGAGTGGGCCGAACACTGAAGCTTTCTTT. Translation gives CASSGVLSGPNTEAFF. Based on the CDR3 plus reference TRBV19 and TRBJ1-1, the full variable domain is DGGITQSPKYLFRKEGQNVTLSCEQNLNHDAMYWYRQDPGQGLRLIYYSQIVNDFQKGDIAEGYSVSREKKESFPLTVTSAQKNPTAFYLCASSGVLSGPNTEAFFGQGTRLTVV.

V and J are TRBV28 and TRBJ2-2, with 11 bases matching TRBD2. The CDR3 extends over 18 amino acids. Germline assignment: CDR1 MDHEN and CDR2 SYDVKM. J lost 0 bases, V lost 3 bases, and 6 bases had no gene match. Here the CDR3 reads CASSFLTSGDPNTGELFF. CDR3 bases: TGTGCCAGCAGTTTCTTGACTAGCGGGGACCCGAACACCGGGGAGCTGTTTTTT.

The chain combines TRBV27 with TRBJ2-7; D is ambiguous. The CDR3 has 14 residues. V lost 5 bases and J 2 bases, leaving 13 bases between the germline ends. CDR1 and CDR2 from the germline V gene are MNHEY and SMNVEV (reference sequence). In DNA, the CDR3 is TGTGCCAGCAGTCCCTCTCCTTCAACCTACGAGCAGTACTTC. It codes for CASSPSPSTYEQYF.

Comments on this clone: The same CDR3 can be traced to other DNA sequences in this sample. The chain recombines TRBV5-6 with TRBJ1-1; 8 positions agree with TRBD1. The CDR3 is made up of 13 amino acids. Trimming removed 1 base from V and 7 bases from J; junction bases left unmatched: 3. Germline CDR1 and CDR2: SGHDT and YYEEEE. The CDR3 DNA reads TGTGCCAGCAGCTTGCTCGGACAGGGTGAAGCTTTCTTT. This gives the protein CASSLLGQGEAFF.

The gene calls are TRBV18 and TRBJ2-5; D ambiguous. Germline V lookup: CDR1 KGHSH, CDR2 LQKENI. The CDR3 is 14 amino acids. With 3 bases removed from V and 2 bases from J, the gap between germline ends came to 10 bases. Here the CDR3 DNA reads TGTGCCAGCTCACCCCCCACCCCACAAGAGACCCAGTACTTC. Protein product: CASSPPTPQETQYF.

This chain joins TRBV6-5 and TRBJ2-2; D may match TRBD1 or TRBD2 (5 bases each). Germline V CDR1 and CDR2: MNHEY, SVGAGI. The ends were cut back, 10 bases at V and 0 bases at J, with 12 bases in the middle. There are 14 residues in the CDR3. The DNA of the CDR3 is TGTGCCACCAGCACGGGGCCGAACACCGGGGAGCTGTTTTTT. It is translated as CATSTGPNTGELFF.

This rearrangement joins TRBV30 to TRBJ2-7; TRBD1 agrees at 10 bases. The germline V gene has CDR1 GTSNPN and CDR2 SVGIG (reference sequence). CDR3 length: 14 amino acids. Unmatched junction bases numbered 4, after V lost 2 bases and J lost 3 bases. The DNA of the CDR3 is TGTGCCTGGAGTTTTCGGGACAGGGGCTACGAGCAGTACTTC. The encoded protein is CAWSFRDRGYEQYF. Combining the CDR3 with reference TRBV30 and TRBJ2-7 gives the whole variable domain SQTIHQWPATLVQPVGSPLSLECTVEGTSNPNLYWYRQAAGRGLQLLFYSVGIGQISSEVPQNLSASRPQDRQFILSSKKLLLSDSGFYLCAWSFRDRGYEQYFGPGTRLTVT.